This entry describes one T cell receptor beta chain. Its antigen is still unknown. Qualities for individual bases were not recorded, and no much larger clone is one base off. This specimen includes other DNA sequences encoding the same CDR3. These data come from a study of shared clonotypes between healthy human individuals (dated by TCRdb to about 2020). Describing the broader study: The cohort comprised two women and a few men aged 18 to 49 years. Per donor, three plates each were used for CD4 naive and CD4 memory, two for CD8 naive, and one for CD8 memory. Blood TCR repertoires of four to six healthy adults were deeply sequenced to estimate repertoire size and the extent of clonotype sharing between individuals. Libraries were prepared and TCR repertoires were sequenced by different laboratories using diverse techniques, in order to increase sequencing depth and limit assay-specific biases. Between about 0.94 and 8.9 billion PBMCs per donor were obtained by leukapheresis. What the authors observed across the whole study: Incomplete sequencing was indicated by rarefaction of sorted-subset datasets, despite the large sequencing depth. Clonotypes shared by all four sorted-subset donors showed higher generation probabilities than non-shared clonotypes. Sampling was restricted to blood, and TCR repertoires in tissues likely differ from the TCR repertoires found in blood. Based on pairwise subsampling, the degree of clonotype sharing among donors was expected to be affected by sequencing depth. Naive subsets generally had larger estimated clonotype richness than memory subsets. Because the study included only a small number of donors, the genetic and exposure-history diversity represented was limited. Sharing across a handful of donors was observed for around 5% of naive CD4, 3% to 3.5% of naive CD8, 2.3% of memory CD4, and about 0.38% of memory CD8 clonotypes.

Using the deep immunoSEQ assay, multiplex PCR amplified TCR CDR3 regions from genomic DNA. Extracted genomic DNA from each cell subset was spread evenly across all wells of several immunoSEQ 96-well plates, with each plate serving as a replicate. For sorted subsets, approximately 190 ng of genomic DNA, equivalent to around 31,000 T cell genomes, went into each replicate PCR. Purified libraries were quantified with a Qubit 3.0 fluorometer, sized on a Bioanalyzer 2100, and re-quantified with the KAPA Library Quantification kit. Every immunoSEQ 96-well plate was sequenced on a separate single-read 150-cycle Illumina NextSeq 550 flow cell. Per the original workflow: Because the immunoSEQ output held only junctional sequences and lacked quality scores, the filtering could not match the filtering applied to full-length reads. To assign V/J genes and CDR3, sequences were annotated using PyIR, a Python wrapper for IgBLAST v1.9, with IMGT germline references. Reads with weak V/J assignments (E-value above 1e-6), missing CDR3, stop codons, out-of-frame junctions, or ambiguous translated residues were removed. V3J clonotypes were defined by identical inferred V gene, J gene, and CDR3 amino acid sequence. The percentage overlap between two repertoires was calculated by dividing the number of shared unique clonotypes by the size of the smaller repertoire. Richness of each repertoire was evaluated using RTK rarefaction, the Chao1 estimator, and Recon v2.1 estimates of unobserved clonotypes. For all TCRbeta clonotypes obtained by the gDNA method from a handful of donors, generation probabilities were computed with OLGA. TCRdb carries this immuneACCESS record with in-frame sequences only. Its versions omit some clonotypes, under half of them owing to an unresolved V gene in the studies checked, with the rest unexplained. The D gene and trimming were derived from the DNA, and the V and J assignments and clone size from that table. This sample gives roughly 2.5 million clones in total; around nine tenths of them show up just once. Roughly 0.14% of the sample is held by the ten biggest clonotypes.

The donors were healthy, HIV-negative adults who had no recently reported acute infections or vaccinations. All donors were Caucasian adults living in Nashville, Tennessee, USA. CD4+ T cells were enriched by magnetic negative selection, after which naive cells were positively selected on CD45RA and the negative fraction was taken as the memory subset. After blood collection by leukapheresis, PBMCs were isolated using Ficoll-Histopaque density gradient centrifugation and then cryopreserved in the vapor phase of liquid nitrogen. Analytical flow cytometry was used to check the purity and quantity of every magnetically sorted T cell population. From each sorted fraction, genomic DNA was isolated and quantified by UV absorbance on a Nanodrop 2000c. In the germline V gene, CDR1 corresponds to KGHSH and CDR2 to LQKENI. The germline V and J ends show losses of 3 bases and 7 bases respectively, and no gene match explains 0 bases of the junction. The CDR3 covers 12 residues, taking in both the cysteine and the phenylalanine. The read is trimmed to its CDR3 DNA, 36 bases read in frame from base 1.

The rearrangement joined TRBV18 to TRBJ1-3; 7 bases in the junction line up with TRBD1. The sample was naive CD4+ T cells sorted from blood. Per the publication, the cell subset or site label means: CD45RA+ positively selected. The receptor was derived from a man in his late teens or twenties in good health. The CDR3 here reads CASSPDRNTIYF. The DNA sequence reads TGTGCCAGCTCACCGGACAGGAACACCATATATTTT.